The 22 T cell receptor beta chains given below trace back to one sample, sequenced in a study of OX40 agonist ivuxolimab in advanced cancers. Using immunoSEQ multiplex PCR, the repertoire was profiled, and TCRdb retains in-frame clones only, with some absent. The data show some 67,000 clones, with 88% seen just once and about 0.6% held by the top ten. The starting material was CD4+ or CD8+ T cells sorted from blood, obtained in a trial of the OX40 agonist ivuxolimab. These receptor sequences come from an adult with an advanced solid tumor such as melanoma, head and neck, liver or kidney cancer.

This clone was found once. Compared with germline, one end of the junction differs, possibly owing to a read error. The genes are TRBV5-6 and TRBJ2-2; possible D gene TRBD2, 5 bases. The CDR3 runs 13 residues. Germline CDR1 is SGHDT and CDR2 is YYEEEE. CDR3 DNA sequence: TGTGCCAGCAGCTTGGGGAACACCGGGGAGCTGCTTTTT. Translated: CASSLGNTGELLF.

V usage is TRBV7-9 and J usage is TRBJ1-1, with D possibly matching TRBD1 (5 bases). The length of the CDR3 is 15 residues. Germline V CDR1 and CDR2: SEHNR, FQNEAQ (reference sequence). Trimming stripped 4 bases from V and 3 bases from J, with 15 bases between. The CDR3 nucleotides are TGTGCCAGCAGCTCGGGCCTCCCGGGGGACACTGAAGCTTTCTTT. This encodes CASSSGLPGDTEAFF.

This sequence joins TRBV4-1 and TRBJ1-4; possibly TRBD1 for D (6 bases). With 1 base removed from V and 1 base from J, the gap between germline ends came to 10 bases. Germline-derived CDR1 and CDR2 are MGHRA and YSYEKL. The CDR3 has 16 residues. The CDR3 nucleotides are TGCGCCAGCAGCCAAGCGGGAGGGGGAACTAATGAAAAACTGTTTTTT. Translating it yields CASSQAGGGTNEKLFF.

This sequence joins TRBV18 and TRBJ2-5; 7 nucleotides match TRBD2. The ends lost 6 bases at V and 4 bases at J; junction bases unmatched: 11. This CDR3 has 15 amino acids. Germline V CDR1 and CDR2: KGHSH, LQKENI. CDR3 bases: TGTGCCAGCTCCTTGTTCCGGGGGGAAGGAGAGACCCAGTACTTC. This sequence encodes CASSLFRGEGETQYF.

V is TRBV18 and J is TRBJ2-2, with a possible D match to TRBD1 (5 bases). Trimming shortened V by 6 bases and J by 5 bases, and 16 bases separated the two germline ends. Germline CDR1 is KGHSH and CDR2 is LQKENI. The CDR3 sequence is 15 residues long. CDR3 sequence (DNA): TGTGCCAGCTCCTACCAAGGGGTCGGAACCGGGGAGCTGTTTTTT. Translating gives CASSYQGVGTGELFF.

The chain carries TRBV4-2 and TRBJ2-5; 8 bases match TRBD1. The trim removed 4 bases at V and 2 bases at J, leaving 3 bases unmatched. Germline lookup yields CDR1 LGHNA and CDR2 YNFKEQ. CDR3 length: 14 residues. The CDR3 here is CASSLGTGQETQYF. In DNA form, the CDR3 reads TGTGCCAGCAGCCTCGGGACAGGTCAAGAGACCCAGTACTTC.

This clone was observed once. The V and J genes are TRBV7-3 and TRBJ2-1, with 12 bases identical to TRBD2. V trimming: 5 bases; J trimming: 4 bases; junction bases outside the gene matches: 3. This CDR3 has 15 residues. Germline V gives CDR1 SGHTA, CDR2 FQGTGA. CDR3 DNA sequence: TGTGCCAGCAGCGTTGGACTAGCGGGGTACAATGAGCAGTTCTTC. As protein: CASSVGLAGYNEQFF.

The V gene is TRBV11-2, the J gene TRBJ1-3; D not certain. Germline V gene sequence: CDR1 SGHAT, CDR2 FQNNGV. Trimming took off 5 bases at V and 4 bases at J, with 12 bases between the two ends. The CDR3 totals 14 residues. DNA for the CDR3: TGTGCCAGCAGCATTCGGGAGGGAGGAAACACCATATATTTT. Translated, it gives CASSIREGGNTIYF.

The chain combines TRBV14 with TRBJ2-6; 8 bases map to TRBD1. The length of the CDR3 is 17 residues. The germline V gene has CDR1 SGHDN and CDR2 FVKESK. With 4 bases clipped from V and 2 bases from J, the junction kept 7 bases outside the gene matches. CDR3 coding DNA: TGTGCCAGCAGCCCCGGACAGGGTTTCACTGGGGCCAACGTCCTGACTTTC. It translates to CASSPGQGFTGANVLTF.

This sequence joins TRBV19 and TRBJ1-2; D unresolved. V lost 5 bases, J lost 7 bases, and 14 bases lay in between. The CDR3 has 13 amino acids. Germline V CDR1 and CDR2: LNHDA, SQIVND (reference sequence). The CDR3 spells CASSYSGNGGYTF. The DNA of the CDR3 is TGTGCCAGTAGTTACTCGGGGAACGGTGGCTACACCTTC.

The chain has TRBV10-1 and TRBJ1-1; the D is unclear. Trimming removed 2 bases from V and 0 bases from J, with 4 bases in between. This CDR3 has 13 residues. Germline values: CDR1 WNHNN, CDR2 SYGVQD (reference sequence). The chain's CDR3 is CASSENVNTEAFF. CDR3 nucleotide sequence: TGCGCCAGCAGTGAGAACGTGAACACTGAAGCTTTCTTT.

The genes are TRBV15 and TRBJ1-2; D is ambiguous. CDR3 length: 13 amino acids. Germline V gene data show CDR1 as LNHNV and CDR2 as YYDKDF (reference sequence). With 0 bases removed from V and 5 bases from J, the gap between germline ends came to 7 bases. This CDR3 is CATSRDRTYGYTF. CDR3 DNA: TGTGCCACCAGCAGAGACCGGACTTATGGCTACACCTTC.

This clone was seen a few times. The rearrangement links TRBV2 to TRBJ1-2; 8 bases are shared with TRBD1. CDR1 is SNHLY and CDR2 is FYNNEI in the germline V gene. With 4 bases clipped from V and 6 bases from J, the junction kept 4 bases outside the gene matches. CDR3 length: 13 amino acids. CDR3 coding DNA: TGTGCCAGCAGTGTGCAGGGGGCGAATGGCTACACCTTC. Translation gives CASSVQGANGYTF.

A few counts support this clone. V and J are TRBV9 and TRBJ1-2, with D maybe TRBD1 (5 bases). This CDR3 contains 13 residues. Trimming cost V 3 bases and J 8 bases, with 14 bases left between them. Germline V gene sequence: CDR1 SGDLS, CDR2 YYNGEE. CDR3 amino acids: CASSARTRGGYTF. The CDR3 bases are TGTGCCAGCAGCGCCCGGACACGGGGAGGCTACACCTTC. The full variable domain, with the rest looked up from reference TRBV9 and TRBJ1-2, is DSGVTQTPKHLITATGQRVTLRCSPRSGDLSVYWYQQSLDQGLQFLIQYYNGEERAKGNILERFSAQQFPDLHSELNLSSLELGDSALYFCASSARTRGGYTFGSGTRLTVV.

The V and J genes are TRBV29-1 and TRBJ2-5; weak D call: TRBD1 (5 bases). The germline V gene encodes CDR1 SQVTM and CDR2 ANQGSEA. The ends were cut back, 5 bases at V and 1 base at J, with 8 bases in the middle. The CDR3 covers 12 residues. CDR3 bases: TGCAGCGTTTCCAGGGCCCAAGAGACCCAGTACTTC. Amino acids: CSVSRAQETQYF.

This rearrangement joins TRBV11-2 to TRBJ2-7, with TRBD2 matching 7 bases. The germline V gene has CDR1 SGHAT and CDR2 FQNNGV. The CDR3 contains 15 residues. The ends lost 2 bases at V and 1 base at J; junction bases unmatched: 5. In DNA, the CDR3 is TGTGCCAGCAGCTTACCCCGAGCGGGGTCCTACGAGCAGTACTTC. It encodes CASSLPRAGSYEQYF.

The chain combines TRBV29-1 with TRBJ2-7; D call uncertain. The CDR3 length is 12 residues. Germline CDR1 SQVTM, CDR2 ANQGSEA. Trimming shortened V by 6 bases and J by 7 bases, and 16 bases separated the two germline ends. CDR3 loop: CSVARGLGEQYF. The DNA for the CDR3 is TGCAGCGTCGCCAGAGGATTAGGGGAGCAGTACTTC.

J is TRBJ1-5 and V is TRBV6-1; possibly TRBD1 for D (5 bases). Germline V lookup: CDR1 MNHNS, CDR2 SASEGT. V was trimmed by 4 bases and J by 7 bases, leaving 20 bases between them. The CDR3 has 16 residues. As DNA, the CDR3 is TGTGCCAGCAGTGTTGAAGGGGCTAGGTTCTCGCAGCCCCAGCATTTT. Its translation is CASSVEGARFSQPQHF.

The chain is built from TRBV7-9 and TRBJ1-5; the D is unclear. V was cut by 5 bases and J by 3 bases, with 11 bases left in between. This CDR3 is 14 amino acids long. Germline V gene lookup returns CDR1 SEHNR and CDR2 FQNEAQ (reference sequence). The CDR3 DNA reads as TGTGCCAGCAGCGGACGGACGGACAATCAGCCCCAGCATTTT. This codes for CASSGRTDNQPQHF.

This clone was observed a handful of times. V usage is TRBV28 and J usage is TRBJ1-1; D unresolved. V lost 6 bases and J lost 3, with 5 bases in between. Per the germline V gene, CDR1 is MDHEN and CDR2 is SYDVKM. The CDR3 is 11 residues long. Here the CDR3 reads CASRSDTEAFF. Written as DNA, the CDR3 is TGTGCCAGCAGAAGCGACACTGAAGCTTTCTTT.

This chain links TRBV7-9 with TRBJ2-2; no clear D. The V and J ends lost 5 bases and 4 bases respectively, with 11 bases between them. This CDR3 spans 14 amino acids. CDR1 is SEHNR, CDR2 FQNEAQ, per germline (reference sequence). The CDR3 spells CASSPYATTGELFF. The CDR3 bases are TGTGCCAGCAGCCCCTACGCGACCACCGGGGAGCTGTTTTTT.

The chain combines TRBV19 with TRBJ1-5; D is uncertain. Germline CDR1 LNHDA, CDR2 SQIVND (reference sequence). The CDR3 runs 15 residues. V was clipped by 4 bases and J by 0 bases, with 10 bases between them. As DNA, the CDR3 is TGTGCCAGTAGTAAGGAGCATTCTAGCAATCAGCCCCAGCATTTT. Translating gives CASSKEHSSNQPQHF. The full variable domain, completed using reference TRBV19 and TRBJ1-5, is DGGITQSPKYLFRKEGQNVTLSCEQNLNHDAMYWYRQDPGQGLRLIYYSQIVNDFQKGDIAEGYSVSREKKESFPLTVTSAQKNPTAFYLCASSKEHSSNQPQHFGDGTRLSIL.